The 12 T cell receptor beta chains presented below share a single source sample, sequenced in a study of human T cells and chemical hapten exposure. Via MiXCR, TCRdb re-called the RACE reads, giving one row per CDR3 protein. The repertoire includes approximately 370,000 distinct CDR3 sequences, about 5.4% of them detected once, and around 8% sits in the top ten. The time point here: pre-sensitization, week 0. Sample treatment: therapeutic diphenylcyclopropenone sensitization with weekly scalp DPC. Specimen: whole blood, collected in connection with sensitization to the hapten diphenylcyclopropenone (DPC). Source of these receptors: a woman younger than 30 with alopecia areata. Some clones in this sample may be carry-over from other donors' samples.

Many counts were recorded for this clonotype. The V call is TRBV28, the J call TRBJ1-5; tentatively, D is TRBD1 (5 bases). The CDR3 extends over 14 amino acids. Trimming stripped 6 bases from V and 4 bases from J, with 13 bases between. Germline V gives CDR1 MDHEN, CDR2 SYDVKM. The DNA for the CDR3 is TGTGCCAGCAGGCTCCCGGGGACTAATCAGCCCCAGCATTTT. Its translation: CASRLPGTNQPQHF.

For the CDR3, the DNA is TGCAGCGTTGACAGCATGAACACTGAAGCTTTCTTT. It codes for CSVDSMNTEAFF. The J gene is TRBJ1-1, the V gene TRBV29-1, with no clear D. Trimming took 3 bases from V and 0 from J, leaving 5 bases between them. Germline-derived CDR1 and CDR2 are SQVTM and ANQGSEA. This CDR3 has 12 amino acids.

In this sample, this clonotype turned up many times. The rearrangement uses TRBV5-4 and TRBJ1-1; 9 nucleotides match TRBD1. The CDR3 spans 15 residues. Losses at the gene ends were 1 base for V and 2 bases for J; bases not matched to a gene: 3. Germline CDR1 reads SGHNT; CDR2 reads YYREEE (reference sequence). The CDR3 sequence is CASSLTGQGNTEAFF. As DNA, the CDR3 is TGTGCCAGCAGCTTGACGGGACAGGGAAACACTGAAGCTTTCTTT. Complete variable domain (other parts from reference TRBV5-4 and TRBJ1-1): ETGVTQSPTHLIKTRGQQVTLRCSSQSGHNTVSWYQQALGQGPQFIFQYYREEENGRGNFPPRFSGLQFPNYSSELNVNALELDDSALYLCASSLTGQGNTEAFFGQGTRLTVV.

This clonotype has a count of ten or more. The chain has TRBV24-1 and TRBJ1-1, with unresolved D. Trimming stripped 4 bases from V and 8 bases from J, with 13 bases between. CDR1 is KGHDR and CDR2 is SFDVKD in the germline V gene. The CDR3 is 13 residues long. CDR3 sequence reads: CATSDSGYLEAFF. In DNA, the CDR3 is TGTGCCACCAGTGACTCAGGATATCTCGAAGCTTTCTTT.

The chain joins TRBV7-2 to TRBJ2-1, with no clear D. V shed 5 bases and J shed 1 base, with 15 bases lying between them. The germline V gene encodes CDR1 SGHTA and CDR2 FQGNSA. The CDR3 is made up of 16 amino acids. In DNA, the CDR3 is TGTGCCAGCAGCCCGGAACAAGGGTGGTCCTACAATGAGCAGTTCTTC. Translation gives CASSPEQGWSYNEQFF.

The genes are TRBV18 and TRBJ1-2; D is unresolved. Germline V gene data show CDR1 as KGHSH and CDR2 as LQKENI. This CDR3 is built from 16 residues. The V and J ends lost 6 bases and 4 bases respectively, with 21 bases between them. The CDR3 nucleotides read TGTGCCAGCTCTCCCGCTATCACAAGGGTTTCCTATGGCTACACCTTC. Encoded protein: CASSPAITRVSYGYTF.

This clonotype came up a few times. V usage is TRBV20-1 and J usage is TRBJ1-2; TRBD1 might be the D (6 bases). The CDR3 is 10 amino acids. CDR1 and CDR2 from the germline V gene are DFQATT and SNEGSKA (reference sequence). The V end was cut by 6 bases, the J end by 11 bases, with 13 bases between. The CDR3 loop is CSAKGGPYTF. Here the CDR3 DNA reads TGCAGTGCCAAAGGGGGTCCATACACCTTC.

The sample holds many counts of this clonotype. The chain couples TRBV7-6 to TRBJ1-3, with a possible D match to TRBD1 (5 bases). V was shortened by 4 bases and J by 1 base, with 14 bases between the two germline ends. The CDR3 runs 16 residues. In germline, CDR1 is SGHVS, CDR2 FNYEAQ. The CDR3 DNA is TGTGCCAGCAGCTCTCGACGGGGGGAATCTGGAAACACCATATATTTT. Amino acid sequence: CASSSRRGESGNTIYF.

This clonotype appeared many times. The chain recombines TRBV7-2 with TRBJ1-2; D not resolved. Germline values: CDR1 SGHTA, CDR2 FQGNSA. Trimming took off 5 bases at V and 5 bases at J, with 9 bases between the two ends. The CDR3 covers 12 residues. DNA of the CDR3: TGTGCCAGCAGCGTCCCCCTATATGGCTACACCTTC. Its translation: CASSVPLYGYTF.

Notes on this clonotype: The missing conserved phenylalanine or tryptophan at the end of this CDR3 makes a read error likely. The V call is TRBV7-9, the J call TRBJ1-1; D possibly corresponds to TRBD1 (5 bases). Germline V gene sequence: CDR1 SEHNR, CDR2 FQNEAQ (reference sequence). The ends were cut back, 3 bases at V and 8 bases at J, with 10 bases in the middle. The CDR3 has 12 amino acids. CDR3 in amino acids: CASSLGTGEAFY. The CDR3 DNA reads TGTGCCAGCAGCTTGGGCACAGGAGAAGCTTTCTAT.

This clonotype was counted at least ten times. The V and J genes are TRBV5-5 and TRBJ2-7; 9 bases are a match to TRBD2. The CDR3 loop spans 13 amino acids. CDR1 and CDR2 from the germline V gene are SGHKS and YYEKEE (reference sequence). V trimming: 5 bases; J trimming: 4 bases; junction bases outside the gene matches: 4. The CDR3, as DNA: TGTGCCAGCAGGGGACTAGCCTTATACGAGCAGTACTTC. Its translation is CASRGLALYEQYF.

As for this clonotype: This may stem from a read error, because a much larger clone lies one nucleotide away. The chain links TRBV6-2 or TRBV6-3 to TRBJ1-5; D call uncertain. CDR1 is MNHEY, CDR2 SVGEGT, per germline. The CDR3 spans 15 residues. CDR3: CTSSYEAQSNQPQHF. The CDR3 nucleotides read TGTACCAGCAGTTACGAGGCCCAAAGCAATCAGCCCCAGCATTTT.